This passage covers 15 T cell receptor beta chains from one sample sequenced in a study of cytomegalovirus exposure and HLA in healthy donors. PCR amplification relied on 60 Vbeta primers (plus 13 Jbeta primers). TCRdb's table, derived via immunoSEQ multiplex PCR, lists solely in-frame clones and lacks some. The sample includes over 90,000 clones, 60% to 75% of them seen just once. The material sequenced was PBMCs. The receptor source for this set is a man in his 60s in good health and CMV-seronegative.

This clone has a handful of counts. The V gene is TRBV10-1, the J gene TRBJ1-1, with D possibly being TRBD1 (5 bases). The germline V and J ends were trimmed by 6 bases and 5 bases, with 19 bases remaining between them. CDR3 length equals 15 residues. The germline gives CDR1 WNHNN, CDR2 SYGVQD (reference sequence). CDR3 in DNA: TGCGCCAGCAGCCTGACCATTGGGGCGCGAACTGAAGCTTTCTTT. It codes for CASSLTIGARTEAFF.

The chain carries TRBV19 and TRBJ2-2, with 10 bases lining up with TRBD2. From germline, CDR1 is LNHDA and CDR2 SQIVND (reference sequence). The CDR3 has 17 amino acids. The ends lost 5 bases at V and 4 bases at J; junction bases unmatched: 10. The CDR3 loop reads CASSPNPSGRITGELFF. The CDR3 DNA reads as TGTGCCAGTAGTCCTAATCCTAGCGGGAGAATCACCGGGGAGCTGTTTTTT. Full variable domain (remainder filled in from reference TRBV19 and TRBJ2-2): DGGITQSPKYLFRKEGQNVTLSCEQNLNHDAMYWYRQDPGQGLRLIYYSQIVNDFQKGDIAEGYSVSREKKESFPLTVTSAQKNPTAFYLCASSPNPSGRITGELFFGEGSRLTVL.

This chain connects TRBV5-1 to TRBJ1-6, with D unresolved. V was pared by 4 bases and J by 7 bases, with 15 bases between. Per the germline V gene, CDR1 is SGHRS and CDR2 is YFSETQ. The CDR3 totals 15 residues. The CDR3 protein is CASSATSTTNSPLHF. CDR3 in DNA: TGCGCCAGCAGCGCGACGTCAACTACGAATTCACCCCTCCACTTT. The complete variable domain, with remaining parts taken from reference TRBV5-1 and TRBJ1-6, reads KAGVTQTPRYLIKTRGQQVTLSCSPISGHRSVSWYQQTPGQGLQFLFEYFSETQRNKGNFPGRFSGRQFSNSRSEMNVSTLELGDSALYLCASSATSTTNSPLHFGNGTRLTVT.

This chain uses TRBV7-3 with TRBJ1-1; D uncertain. The V end lost 2 bases, the J end lost 0 bases, and 4 bases lay between the germline ends. Germline V gene data show CDR1 as SGHTA and CDR2 as FQGTGA. CDR3 length: 13 residues. The CDR3 bases are TGTGCCAGCAGCTTACCAGTGAACACTGAAGCTTTCTTT. It translates to CASSLPVNTEAFF.

The chain uses TRBV28 and TRBJ1-1; possibly TRBD1 for D (5 bases). V shed 0 bases and J shed 6 bases, with 5 bases lying between them. The CDR3 has 12 residues. In germline, CDR1 is MDHEN, CDR2 SYDVKM. The CDR3 is CASSLWGPEAFF. The CDR3 region has the DNA TGTGCCAGCAGTTTATGGGGGCCTGAAGCTTTCTTT. The full variable domain, its missing parts supplied by reference TRBV28 and TRBJ1-1, is DVKVTQSSRYLVKRTGEKVFLECVQDMDHENMFWYRQDPGLGLRLIYFSYDVKMKEKGDIPEGYSVSREKKERFSLILESASTNQTSMYLCASSLWGPEAFFGQGTRLTVV.

This clone was detected only a few times. The rearrangement joins TRBV6-6 to TRBJ2-3; 10 nucleotides match TRBD1. The junction had 4 bases not matched to a gene; V was cut back by 6 bases and J by 1 base. Germline V gives CDR1 MNHNY, CDR2 SVGAGI (reference sequence). CDR3 size: 15 residues. CDR3 DNA sequence: TGTGCCAGCAGCTTGACAGGGGGCGGCACAGATACGCAGTATTTT. This translates into CASSLTGGGTDTQYF.

This chain uses TRBV27 with TRBJ2-2; D gene uncertain. The V and J ends lost 6 bases and 6 bases respectively, with 17 bases between them. Looked up from germline, CDR1 is MNHEY and CDR2 is SMNVEV (reference sequence). The CDR3 has 15 residues. The CDR3, as DNA: TGTGCCAGCAGGGCGTGGGTGGGCGCCGCCGGGGAGCTGTTTTTT. Translation: CASRAWVGAAGELFF.

The V gene is TRBV19, the J gene TRBJ1-1; D uncertain. The germline CDR1 and CDR2 sequences are LNHDA and SQIVND (reference sequence). Trimming stripped 3 bases from V and 8 bases from J, with 7 bases between. This CDR3 is built from 11 residues. The CDR3: CASSIISEAFF. The CDR3 DNA reads as TGTGCCAGTAGTATTATATCCGAAGCTTTCTTT.

CDR3 nucleotide sequence: TGCAGCGTGAAAGGACAGGTTGGATTTGTGAACACTGAAGCTTTCTTT. Translating gives CSVKGQVGFVNTEAFF. The rearrangement uses TRBV29-1 and TRBJ1-1; 7 bases agree with TRBD1. The V segment lost 6 bases and the J segment 0 bases; nucleotides outside the gene matches: 13. This CDR3 has 16 residues. Germline V gene sequence: CDR1 SQVTM, CDR2 ANQGSEA.

This clone was observed a handful of times. This chain connects TRBV5-6 to TRBJ1-3; D is undetermined. This CDR3 region has 14 residues. Trimming took off 0 bases at V and 2 bases at J, with 6 bases between the two ends. CDR1 and CDR2 from the germline V gene are SGHDT and YYEEEE. The CDR3: CASSLDPAGNTIYF. The CDR3 DNA is TGTGCCAGCAGCTTGGATCCGGCTGGAAACACCATATATTTT.

This clone has only a few counts. J is TRBJ2-5 and V is TRBV11-3; TRBD2 agrees at 9 bases. This CDR3 region has 17 residues. The V gene's germline CDR1 is SGHNT and CDR2 YENEEA. The V segment lost 0 bases and the J segment 3 bases; nucleotides outside the gene matches: 8. CDR3 amino acids: CASSLERLAGTKETQYF. CDR3 nucleotides: TGTGCCAGCAGCTTAGAGAGGCTAGCGGGAACCAAAGAGACCCAGTACTTC. The full variable domain, its missing parts supplied by reference TRBV11-3 and TRBJ2-5, is EAGVVQSPRYKIIEKKQPVAFWCNPISGHNTLYWYLQNLGQGPELLIRYENEEAVDDSQLPKDRFSAERLKGVDSTLKIQPAELGDSAVYLCASSLERLAGTKETQYFGPGTRLLVL.

This rearrangement joins TRBV7-8 to TRBJ1-5; D uncertain. This CDR3 spans 14 amino acids. CDR1 SGHVS and CDR2 FQNEAQ come from the germline V gene. V gave up 2 bases and J gave up 7 bases, with 12 bases separating them. Written as DNA, the CDR3 is TGTGCCAGCAGCTTATATACAGTTCAGCAGCCCCAGCATTTT. Residues: CASSLYTVQQPQHF. Variable domain in full (rest from reference TRBV7-8 and TRBJ1-5): GAGVSQSPRYKVAKRGQDVALRCDPISGHVSLFWYQQALGQGPEFLTYFQNEAQLDKSGLPSDRFFAERPEGSVSTLKIQRTQQEDSAVYLCASSLYTVQQPQHFGDGTRLSIL.

This chain connects TRBV11-2 to TRBJ2-7, with 8 bases lining up with TRBD2. The CDR3 is made up of 15 amino acids. Germline V gene lookup returns CDR1 SGHAT and CDR2 FQNNGV. With V trimmed by 2 bases and J by 3 bases, 6 bases remained unmatched. The CDR3, as DNA: TGTGCCAGCAGCTTATTCAGCGGGGGATACTACGAGCAGTACTTC. As protein: CASSLFSGGYYEQYF.

In nucleotides, the CDR3 is TGTGCCAGCAGCGTGAGAGGACTAGCGGGCACAGATACGCAGTATTTT. The encoded protein is CASSVRGLAGTDTQYF. The chain employs TRBV9 and TRBJ2-3, with 10 positions matching TRBD2. Per germline, CDR1 SGDLS and CDR2 YYNGEE. The ends lost 2 bases at V and 1 base at J; junction bases unmatched: 4. The CDR3 extends over 16 amino acids.

This chain links TRBV28 with TRBJ1-5, with TRBD1 matching 8 bases. Per the germline V gene, CDR1 is MDHEN and CDR2 is SYDVKM. The CDR3 is 15 amino acids. V lost 6 bases to trimming and J lost 5 bases; unmatched junction nucleotides: 9. For the CDR3, the DNA is TGTGCCAGCAGCCCCACTGACAGGGGAGATCAGCCCCAGCATTTT. Translating gives CASSPTDRGDQPQHF.